This TCR beta chain was documented in a study of T cells in women clearing cervical HPV infection. Background on the study: Controls were women whose single incident HPV16 infection cleared within 12 months without precancer or cancer. HLA type could not be excluded as a confounder. General study findings and limits: Combining TCR richness with V gene abundances gave around 0.83 AUC.

Generated by immunoSEQ multiplex PCR, the TCRdb table keeps only in-frame clones and is missing some. This repertoire comprises about 22,000 clones; its ten largest clones make up around 9.3%. To note about this clone: Its antigen is undetermined. The read comes to an end 3 residues before the CDR3 does, leaving the germline J gene to fill in the end.

The CDR3 contains 14 residues. V shed 0 bases and J 6 bases; nucleotides not matched to a gene: 6. Per germline, CDR1 DFQATT and CDR2 SNEGSKA (reference sequence). Sequencing was performed on blood buffy coat. The chain couples TRBV20-1 to TRBJ2-3; 7 nucleotides match TRBD1. The sequence was collected from a woman between 18 and 70 years old with a cervical HPV16 infection that either progressed to CIN3+ or cleared (not recorded which). The CDR3: CSARDPQGLDTQYF. The sequenced CDR3 bases are TGCAGTGCTAGAGATCCACAGGGGTTGGATACG.